This TCR beta chain came from a study of spatial heterogeneity in lung cancer. Overall study context: Fewer alpha-chain than beta-chain sequences were consistently detected.

J gave up 5 bases and V 3 bases, and 10 bases lay outside the gene matches. The CDR3 has 18 amino acids. In germline, CDR1 is SGHRS, CDR2 YFSETQ. MiXCR, run by TCRdb on the 5' RACE reads, gives a single entry per CDR3 protein. Among approximately 66,000 distinct CDR3 sequences listed, roughly 6.6% were seen once. Time point specified: sample taken at primary tumor resection. The rearrangement joins TRBV5-1 to TRBJ2-2; TRBD2 aligns across 13 bases. This sample comprised PBMCs, obtained at surgery. The receptor was isolated from a female donor with early-stage non-small cell lung cancer. CDR3 DNA: TGCGCCAGCAGCTCGAATACCCCGGGACTAGCGGGAACCGGGGAGCTGTTTTTT. Translation gives CASSSNTPGLAGTGELFF. The full variable domain, completed using reference TRBV5-1 and TRBJ2-2, is KAGVTQTPRYLIKTRGQQVTLSCSPISGHRSVSWYQQTPGQGLQFLFEYFSETQRNKGNFPGRFSGRQFSNSRSEMNVSTLELGDSALYLCASSSNTPGLAGTGELFFGEGSRLTVL.